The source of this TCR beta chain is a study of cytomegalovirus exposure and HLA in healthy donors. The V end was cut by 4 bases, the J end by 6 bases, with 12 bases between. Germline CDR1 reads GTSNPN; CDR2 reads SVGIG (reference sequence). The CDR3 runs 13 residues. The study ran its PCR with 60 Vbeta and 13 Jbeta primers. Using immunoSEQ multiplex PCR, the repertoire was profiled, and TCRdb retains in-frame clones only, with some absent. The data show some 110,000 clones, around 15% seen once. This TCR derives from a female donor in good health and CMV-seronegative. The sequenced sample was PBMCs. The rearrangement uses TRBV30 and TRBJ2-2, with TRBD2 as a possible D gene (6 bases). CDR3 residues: CAWMEGAPGELFF. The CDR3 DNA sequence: TGTGCCTGGATGGAGGGAGCCCCCGGGGAGCTGTTTTTT. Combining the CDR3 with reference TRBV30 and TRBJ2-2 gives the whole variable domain SQTIHQWPATLVQPVGSPLSLECTVEGTSNPNLYWYRQAAGRGLQLLFYSVGIGQISSEVPQNLSASRPQDRQFILSSKKLLLSDSGFYLCAWMEGAPGELFFGEGSRLTVL.